A single sample gave rise to the 8 T cell receptor beta chains below, sequenced in a study of early T cells in non-severe SARS-CoV-2 infection. TCRdb re-called the 5' RACE reads with MiXCR, one entry per CDR3 protein. The sample lists 74,000 or so distinct CDR3 sequences, about 9.9% occurring once. Material for sequencing was whole blood. The receptors stem from an adult who was a healthcare worker with PCR-confirmed SARS-CoV-2 infection or an uninfected control (not recorded which).

Comments on this clonotype: A read error may account for a junction end that differs from germline. The chain carries TRBV7-9 and TRBJ2-1, with 10 bases matching TRBD1. This CDR3 has 17 residues. Germline V gene sequence: CDR1 SEHNR, CDR2 FQNEAQ (reference sequence). CDR3 bases: TGTGCCAGCAGCGAGGGACAGGGGATTAGCTCCTACAATGAGCAGTCCTTC. It specifies CASSEGQGISSYNEQSF.

This clonotype was recorded at least ten times. The V gene is TRBV3-1, the J gene TRBJ2-1; the D gene is possibly TRBD2 (5 bases). CDR1 is LGHDT, CDR2 YNNKEL, per germline (reference sequence). The CDR3 sequence is 12 residues long. The V gene lost 1 base and the J gene lost 12 bases, with 10 bases spanning the gap. The CDR3 reads CASSQGRAGQFF. The CDR3 coding sequence is TGTGCCAGCAGCCAAGGGCGCGCGGGGCAGTTCTTC.

A few counts support this clonotype. This chain joins TRBV29-1 and TRBJ2-1; TRBD1 agrees at 9 bases. V dropped 7 bases and J dropped 9; count of bases not matched to a gene: 13. There are 14 residues in the CDR3. Germline CDR1 SQVTM, CDR2 ANQGSEA. Here the CDR3 reads CSGLQAGQGSEQFF. CDR3 nucleotide sequence: TGCAGCGGCCTACAAGCGGGACAGGGTAGTGAGCAGTTCTTC.

In this sample, this clonotype turned up many times. The chain has TRBV18 and TRBJ1-2; possibly TRBD1 for D (6 bases). CDR3 size: 14 residues. V lost 6 bases and J lost 8, with 19 bases in between. CDR1 and CDR2 (germline): KGHSH, LQKENI. Written as DNA, the CDR3 is TGTGCCAGCTCGCACACCTCACAGGGCGACGGCTACACCTTC. Protein product: CASSHTSQGDGYTF.

This clonotype came up a few times. CDR3 in amino acids: CASSPRDGTEFYEQYF. The CDR3 DNA sequence: TGTGCCAGCTCACCACGCGACGGAACGGAATTCTACGAGCAGTACTTC. This rearrangement joins TRBV18 to TRBJ2-7; unclear D gene. This CDR3 has 16 amino acids. Germline V CDR1 and CDR2: KGHSH, LQKENI. The ends were cut back, 1 base at V and 3 bases at J, with 16 bases in the middle.

There are many counts of this clonotype. The chain couples TRBV27 to TRBJ2-7; 9 bases match TRBD1. Trimming removed 3 bases from V and 3 bases from J; junction bases left unmatched: 9. Germline assignment: CDR1 MNHEY and CDR2 SMNVEV (reference sequence). The CDR3 runs 16 residues. This CDR3 is CASSFLWSDRGYEQYF. In DNA form, the CDR3 reads TGTGCCAGCAGTTTTCTATGGTCGGACAGGGGCTACGAGCAGTACTTC.

The V gene is TRBV12-2, the J gene TRBJ1-3; the table's D call, TRBD1, has no DNA check behind it. TRBV12-2 is annotated as a pseudogene. This CDR3 is 17 amino acids long. The CDR3 sequence: CASRLEMAPLTGNTIYF. CDR3 nucleotides: TGTGCAAGTCGCTTAGAGATGGCCCCCCTCACTGGAAACACCATATATTTT.

This clonotype showed up just a few times. This chain uses TRBV6-4 with TRBJ2-3, with 8 nucleotides matching TRBD2. The J segment lost 2 bases and the V segment lost 6 bases, leaving 10 bases of the junction unmatched. CDR1 and CDR2 from the germline V gene are MRHNA and SNTAGT. The CDR3 loop spans 16 amino acids. Here the CDR3 DNA reads TGTGCCAGCAGCCCCCGCGGGGGGTTGAACACAGATACGCAGTATTTT. Amino acid sequence: CASSPRGGLNTDTQYF.